This is a list of T cell receptor beta chains from one sample in a study of control samples from healthy donors and cancer patients. Assay used: immunoSEQ multiplex PCR; TCRdb lists only in-frame clones, some missing. The repertoire holds 150,000 to 200,000 clones, with 70% to 90% as singletons. The sample was blood. These receptors were taken from a man aged 25 to 40 in good health. The CDR3 runs from the conserved cysteine through the conserved F or W. D genes are given only for firm matches. Rows give clone size only sometimes, using once, few, many, or a class for an expanded clone.

clone_size j_call v_call d_call cdr3_nt cdr3_aa
NA TRBJ1-3 TRBV28 NA TGTGCCAGCATAAGCTCTGGAAACACCATATATTTT CASISSGNTIYF
NA TRBJ2-2 TRBV9 TRBD2 TGTGCCAGCAGCGCGTCGACTAGCGGGGGGTCTGACACCGGGGAGCTGTTTTTT CASSASTSGGSDTGELFF
NA TRBJ2-2 TRBV11-3 TRBD1 TGTGCCAGCAGCCTCGGGACAGCCGGGGAGCTGTTTTTT CASSLGTAGELFF
NA TRBJ1-1 TRBV5-4 NA TGTGCCAGCAGCATCGACAGGAACACTGAAGCTTTCTTT CASSIDRNTEAFF
NA TRBJ1-5 TRBV19 NA TGTGCCAGTAACCTACCGGGGGGCAGCAATCAGCCCCAGCATTTT CASNLPGGSNQPQHF
NA TRBJ2-7 TRBV4-1 NA TGCGCCAGCAGCCAACAGGACGCCTACGAGCAGTACTTC CASSQQDAYEQYF
NA TRBJ2-1 TRBV16 NA TGTGCCAGCAGCCAAGCCGGAGTTGGGGATGAGCAGTTCTTC CASSQAGVGDEQFF
NA TRBJ2-7 TRBV4-2 NA TGTGCCAGCAGCCCCCCGGACCTTTTGGCCCGCTACGAGCAGTACTTC CASSPPDLLARYEQYF
few TRBJ1-4 TRBV6-2/TRBV6-3 TRBD1 TGTGCCAGCAGTTACGGGACAGGGTATGAAAAACTGTTTTTT CASSYGTGYEKLFF
NA TRBJ2-5 TRBV2 NA TGTGCCAGCAGTGAGCCAGGTCGTGGGACCCAGTACTTC CASSEPGRGTQYF
NA TRBJ2-7 TRBV5-4 TRBD1 TGTGCCAGCAGCAGGAGGACAGGGACCGACGAGCAGTACTTC CASSRRTGTDEQYF
NA TRBJ2-2 TRBV10-3 NA TGTGCCATCAGACCGGGGACCGGGGAGCTGTTTTTT CAIRPGTGELFF
few TRBJ2-7 TRBV6-2/TRBV6-3 NA TGTGCCAGCAGTTACTCGAGTGGGCCCTACGAGCAGTACTTC CASSYSSGPYEQYF
NA TRBJ1-2 TRBV25-1 TRBD1 TGTGCCAGCAGTGAATTAAGGGGGCGAGGTTTGAGCGATGGCTACACCTTC CASSELRGRGLSDGYTF
NA TRBJ2-1 TRBV18 NA TGTGCCAGCTCACCAAGGGGGGATGAGCAGTTCTTC CASSPRGDEQFF
NA TRBJ2-3 TRBV28 TRBD2 TGTGCCAGCAGTTCATCGGGACTAGCGCGAAGCACAGATACGCAGTATTTT CASSSSGLARSTDTQYF
NA TRBJ1-5 TRBV6-6 NA TGTGCCAGCAGTTTAGGGAATCAGCCCCAGCATTTT CASSLGNQPQHF
NA TRBJ1-1 TRBV11-2 TRBD1 TGTGCCAGCAGCGAATATCAGGGGGTAGCAAACACTGAAGCTTTCTTT CASSEYQGVANTEAFF
NA TRBJ1-4 TRBV19 NA TGTGCCAGTAGTTTCCAGGGATATAATGAAAAACTGTTTTTT CASSFQGYNEKLFF
NA TRBJ1-3 TRBV7-9 NA TGTGCCAGCAGCGTGCGAACAGGGAATGTGTCTGGAAACACCATATATTTT CASSVRTGNVSGNTIYF
once TRBJ2-1 TRBV2 NA TGTGCCAGCAGCGGCCCCGTTCCGGGGTCTGAGCAGTTCTTC CASSGPVPGSEQFF
NA TRBJ1-5 TRBV3-1/TRBV3-2 NA TGTGCCAGCAGCCCAAGTTGGGGACACCCTAAGGATCAGCCCCAGCATTTT CASSPSWGHPKDQPQHF
NA TRBJ2-1 TRBV2 NA TGTGCCAGCAGTGCAGAGCAGAGCTCCTACAATGAGCAGTTCTTC CASSAEQSSYNEQFF
NA TRBJ1-6 TRBV9 NA TGTGCCAGCAGCCCCCATCCCAACACGGGGAATGAGGCTTCACCCCTCCACTTT CASSPHPNTGNEASPLHF
NA TRBJ2-1 TRBV3-1/TRBV3-2 TRBD2 TGTGCCAGCAGCCAATCCGACGGGGGGAAGTTCTTC CASSQSDGGKFF
NA TRBJ1-2 TRBV20-1 NA TGCAGTGCCTGGGACGTATATGGCTACACCTTC CSAWDVYGYTF
NA TRBJ2-7 TRBV2 TRBD1 TGTGCCAGCAGTGAAGAGGGACAGGGTCGAGAGCAGTACTTC CASSEEGQGREQYF
NA TRBJ1-1 TRBV2 NA TGTGCCAGCAGACCTACAGGGAGCCCTGAAGCTTTCTTT CASRPTGSPEAFF
NA TRBJ1-3 TRBV27 NA TGTGCCAGCAGTTTATCGAGACTCCCCGGAAACACCATATATTTT CASSLSRLPGNTIYF
NA TRBJ2-5 TRBV5-1 NA TGCGCCAGCAACTCGGGGGGCAGCTTCTCAGAGACCCAGTACTTC CASNSGGSFSETQYF
NA TRBJ1-3 TRBV6-5 NA TGTGCCAGCACCCGGGCGGGGCTGGGGGGAAACACCATATATTTT CASTRAGLGGNTIYF
NA TRBJ2-2 TRBV10-3 NA TGTGCCATCAGTATAAACCCGGGCGACACCGGGGAGCTGTTTTTT CAISINPGDTGELFF
NA TRBJ2-4 TRBV27 TRBD2 TGTGCCAGCAGTTTACTAGCGGGGTTAGCCAAAAACATTCAGTACTTC CASSLLAGLAKNIQYF
few TRBJ2-7 TRBV29-1 NA TGCAGCGCCGAAGGGACATTCGGATCCTACGAGCAGTACTTC CSAEGTFGSYEQYF
NA TRBJ1-5 TRBV19 NA TGTGCCAGCACCCCAGAGGCCCTATATAGCAATCAGCCCCAGCATTTT CASTPEALYSNQPQHF
NA TRBJ2-1 TRBV28 NA TGTGCCAGCAGTAATGAGGTGACTGACTACAATGAGCAGTTCTTC CASSNEVTDYNEQFF
NA TRBJ1-1 TRBV6-5 NA TGTGCCAGCAGTTATTGGAGGAACACTGAAGCTTTCTTT CASSYWRNTEAFF
NA TRBJ1-6 TRBV30 NA TGTGCCTGGAGTCTAAAATTGGGCAGAACGACACCCCTCCACTTT CAWSLKLGRTTPLHF
NA TRBJ1-2 TRBV12-3/TRBV12-4 TRBD1 TGTGCCAGCAGTTTAGCCGACAGGGATGGCTACACCTTC CASSLADRDGYTF
NA TRBJ1-5 TRBV18 NA TGTGCCAGCTCACCAGGTGGTCCTGTGGTGGGTCAGCCCCAGCATTTT CASSPGGPVVGQPQHF
NA TRBJ2-2 TRBV19 NA TGTGCCAGTAAGCCAGGGGATACCGGGGAGCTGTTTTTT CASKPGDTGELFF
NA TRBJ1-6 TRBV7-2 TRBD1 TGTGCCAGCAGCAGACAGGGGTTCGGCTCCTATAATTCACCCCTCCACTTT CASSRQGFGSYNSPLHF
NA TRBJ2-1 TRBV5-1 TRBD1 TGCGCCAGCAGCCCGACAGGGAGCTCCTACAATGAGCAGTTCTTC CASSPTGSSYNEQFF
NA TRBJ2-7 TRBV27 TRBD1 TGTGCCAGCAGAAAGACAGGGATCCTCACCTACGAGCAGTACTTC CASRKTGILTYEQYF
NA TRBJ2-7 TRBV19 TRBD1 TGTGCCAGTAGTATACCCTCCGGGACAGGGGCCTACGAGCAGTACTTC CASSIPSGTGAYEQYF
NA TRBJ2-1 TRBV5-1 NA TGCGCCAGCAGCTTGCCCCCGGGGCGGGTTTACAATGAGCAGTTCTTC CASSLPPGRVYNEQFF
NA TRBJ2-1 TRBV28 TRBD2 TGTGCCAGCAGTCTAGCGGGAGTCGGAGTCTACAATGAGCAGTTCTTC CASSLAGVGVYNEQFF
NA TRBJ2-7 TRBV24-1 NA TGTGCCACCTCCTCGACGTTGGGTTACGAGCAGTACTTC CATSSTLGYEQYF
NA TRBJ2-6 TRBV4-1 TRBD2 TGCGCCAGCAGCCTCTCCCTAGCGGGAGCAACAGGGGCCAACGTCCTGACTTTC CASSLSLAGATGANVLTF
NA TRBJ2-1 TRBV18 NA TGTGCCAGCTCGCCGAACAGAGGCGGTGAGCAGTTCTTC CASSPNRGGEQFF
NA TRBJ2-5 TRBV4-2 NA TGTGCCAGCAGCCAAGGTTTCGACTTCGGGGAGACCCAGTACTTC CASSQGFDFGETQYF
NA TRBJ1-5 TRBV7-6 NA TGTGCCAGCAGCTTAAAGGGGGACGGCAATCAGCCCCAGCATTTT CASSLKGDGNQPQHF
NA TRBJ2-4 TRBV4-2 TRBD2 TGTGCCAGCAGCCAACGAGAACTAGCGGGAGGACCCCAAAACATTCAGTACTTC CASSQRELAGGPQNIQYF